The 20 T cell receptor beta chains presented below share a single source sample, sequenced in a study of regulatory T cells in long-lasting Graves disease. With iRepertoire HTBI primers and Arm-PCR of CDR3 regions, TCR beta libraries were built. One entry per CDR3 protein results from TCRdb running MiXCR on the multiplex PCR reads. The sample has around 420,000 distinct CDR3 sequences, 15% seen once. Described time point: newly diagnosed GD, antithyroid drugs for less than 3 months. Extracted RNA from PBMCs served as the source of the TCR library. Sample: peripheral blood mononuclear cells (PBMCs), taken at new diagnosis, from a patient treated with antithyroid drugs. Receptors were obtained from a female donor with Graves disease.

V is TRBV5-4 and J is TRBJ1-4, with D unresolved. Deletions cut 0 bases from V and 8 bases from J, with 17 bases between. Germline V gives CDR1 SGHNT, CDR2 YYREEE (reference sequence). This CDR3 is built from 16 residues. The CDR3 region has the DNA TGTGCCAGCAGCTTGGGGGTTGGCACAGCGAGGGAAAAACTGTTTTTT. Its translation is CASSLGVGTAREKLFF.

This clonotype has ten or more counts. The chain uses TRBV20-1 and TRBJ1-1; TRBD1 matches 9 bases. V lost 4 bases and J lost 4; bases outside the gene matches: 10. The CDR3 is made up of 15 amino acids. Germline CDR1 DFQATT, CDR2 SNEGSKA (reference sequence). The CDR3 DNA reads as TGCAGTGCTAATGGGTGGGACAGGGAATCCACTGAAGCTTTCTTT. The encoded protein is CSANGWDRESTEAFF.

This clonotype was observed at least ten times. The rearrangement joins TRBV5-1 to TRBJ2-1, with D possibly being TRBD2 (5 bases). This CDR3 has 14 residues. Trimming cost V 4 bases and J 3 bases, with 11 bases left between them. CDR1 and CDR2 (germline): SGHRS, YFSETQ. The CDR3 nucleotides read TGCGCCAGCAGCCCAGATACTAGCTACAATGAGCAGTTCTTC. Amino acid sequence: CASSPDTSYNEQFF. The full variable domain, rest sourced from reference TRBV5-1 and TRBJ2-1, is KAGVTQTPRYLIKTRGQQVTLSCSPISGHRSVSWYQQTPGQGLQFLFEYFSETQRNKGNFPGRFSGRQFSNSRSEMNVSTLELGDSALYLCASSPDTSYNEQFFGPGTRLTVL.

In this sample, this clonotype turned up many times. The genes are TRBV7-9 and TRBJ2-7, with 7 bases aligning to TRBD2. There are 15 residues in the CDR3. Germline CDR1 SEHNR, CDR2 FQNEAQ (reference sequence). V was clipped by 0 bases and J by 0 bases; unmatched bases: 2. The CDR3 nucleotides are TGTGCCAGCAGCTTAGCGCGCGGGAGCTCCTACGAGCAGTACTTC. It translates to CASSLARGSSYEQYF.

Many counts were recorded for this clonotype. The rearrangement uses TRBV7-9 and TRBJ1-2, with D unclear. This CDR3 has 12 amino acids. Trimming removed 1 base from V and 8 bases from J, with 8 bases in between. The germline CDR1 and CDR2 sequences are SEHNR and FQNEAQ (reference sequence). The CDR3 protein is CASSLEAVGYTF. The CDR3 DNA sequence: TGTGCCAGCAGCTTAGAGGCGGTCGGCTACACCTTC.

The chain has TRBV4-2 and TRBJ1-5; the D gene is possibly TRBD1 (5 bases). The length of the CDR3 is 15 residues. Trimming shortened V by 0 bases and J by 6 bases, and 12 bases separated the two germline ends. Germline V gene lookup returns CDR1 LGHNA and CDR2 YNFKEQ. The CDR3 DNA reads TGTGCCAGCAGCCAAGAGAAAGGGGACGGTCAGCCCCAGCATTTT. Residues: CASSQEKGDGQPQHF.

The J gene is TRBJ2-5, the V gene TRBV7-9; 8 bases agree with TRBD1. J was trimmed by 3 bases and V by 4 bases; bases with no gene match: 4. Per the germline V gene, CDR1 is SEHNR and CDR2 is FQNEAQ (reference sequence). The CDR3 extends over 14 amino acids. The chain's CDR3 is CASSYLDREETQYF. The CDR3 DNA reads TGTGCCAGCAGCTACCTGGACAGGGAAGAGACCCAGTACTTC. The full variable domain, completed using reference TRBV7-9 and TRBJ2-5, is DTGVSQNPRHKITKRGQNVTFRCDPISEHNRLYWYRQTLGQGPEFLTYFQNEAQLEKSRLLSDRFSAERPKGSFSTLEIQRTEQGDSAMYLCASSYLDREETQYFGPGTRLLVL.

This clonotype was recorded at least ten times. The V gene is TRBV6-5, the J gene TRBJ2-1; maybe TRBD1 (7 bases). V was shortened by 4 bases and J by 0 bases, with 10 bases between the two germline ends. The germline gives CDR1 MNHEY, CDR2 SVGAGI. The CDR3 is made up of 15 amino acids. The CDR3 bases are TGTGCCAGCAGTTCGGGGGACAGCTCCTACAATGAGCAGTTCTTC. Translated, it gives CASSSGDSSYNEQFF.

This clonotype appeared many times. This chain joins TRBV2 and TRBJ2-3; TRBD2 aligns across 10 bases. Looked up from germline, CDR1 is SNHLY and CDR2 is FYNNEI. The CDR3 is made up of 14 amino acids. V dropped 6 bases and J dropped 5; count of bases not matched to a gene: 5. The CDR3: CASRASGGKDTQYF. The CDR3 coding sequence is TGTGCCAGCAGGGCTAGCGGGGGAAAAGATACGCAGTATTTT.

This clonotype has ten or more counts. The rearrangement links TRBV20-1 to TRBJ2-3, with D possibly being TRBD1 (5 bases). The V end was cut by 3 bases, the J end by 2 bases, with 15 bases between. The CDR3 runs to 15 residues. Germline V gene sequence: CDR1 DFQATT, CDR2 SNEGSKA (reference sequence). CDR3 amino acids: CSASVDTAYTDTQYF. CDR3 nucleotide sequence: TGCAGTGCTAGCGTGGACACTGCTTACACAGATACGCAGTATTTT.

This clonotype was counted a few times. The CDR3 loop is CASSLSFLERGGYNEQFF. CDR3 coding DNA: TGTGCCAGCAGTTTGAGTTTTCTAGAGCGGGGAGGCTACAATGAGCAGTTCTTC. The chain recombines TRBV27 with TRBJ2-1, with 7 nucleotides matching TRBD2. The CDR3 length is 18 residues. Germline V gives CDR1 MNHEY, CDR2 SMNVEV (reference sequence). With 3 bases clipped from V and 3 bases from J, the junction kept 14 bases outside the gene matches.

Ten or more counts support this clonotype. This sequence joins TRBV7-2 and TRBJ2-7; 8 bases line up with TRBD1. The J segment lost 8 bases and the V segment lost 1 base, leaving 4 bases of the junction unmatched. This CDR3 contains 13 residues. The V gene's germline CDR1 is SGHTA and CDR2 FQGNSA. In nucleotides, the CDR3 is TGTGCCAGCAGCTTAGAGGGACAGGCCAAGCAGTACTTC. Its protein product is CASSLEGQAKQYF.

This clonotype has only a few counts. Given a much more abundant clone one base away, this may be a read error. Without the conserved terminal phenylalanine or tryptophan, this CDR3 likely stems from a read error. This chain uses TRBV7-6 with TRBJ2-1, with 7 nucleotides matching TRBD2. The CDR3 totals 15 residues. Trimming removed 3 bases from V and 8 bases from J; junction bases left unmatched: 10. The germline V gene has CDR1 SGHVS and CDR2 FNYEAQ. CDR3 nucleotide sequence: TGTGCCAGCAGCTTGACTAGCCTTGGTTCGGATGAGCAGTTCCTC. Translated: CASSLTSLGSDEQFL.

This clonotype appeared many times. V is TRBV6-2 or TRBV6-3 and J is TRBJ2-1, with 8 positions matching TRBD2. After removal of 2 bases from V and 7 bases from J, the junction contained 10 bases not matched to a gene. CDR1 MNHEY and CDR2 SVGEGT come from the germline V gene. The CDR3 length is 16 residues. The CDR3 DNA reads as TGTGCCAGCAGTTACCTTGCGGGAGGAAGTAGGAATGAGCAGTTCTTC. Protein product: CASSYLAGGSRNEQFF.

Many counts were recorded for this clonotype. The CDR3 loop is CASSLGTRVAFF. The CDR3 DNA is TGTGCCAGCAGTTTAGGGACAAGGGTAGCTTTCTTT. The chain carries TRBV12-3 or TRBV12-4 and TRBJ1-1; D perhaps matches TRBD1 (5 bases). V lost 1 base and J 10 bases, leaving 10 bases between the germline ends. The CDR3 runs to 12 residues.

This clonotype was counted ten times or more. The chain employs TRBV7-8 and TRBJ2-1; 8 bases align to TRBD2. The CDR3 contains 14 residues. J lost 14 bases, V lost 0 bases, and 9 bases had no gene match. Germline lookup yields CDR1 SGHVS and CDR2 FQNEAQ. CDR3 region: CASSLAISGRSKFF. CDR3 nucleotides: TGTGCCAGCAGCTTAGCGATCAGCGGGAGAAGCAAGTTCTTC. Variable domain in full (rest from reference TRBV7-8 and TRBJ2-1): GAGVSQSPRYKVAKRGQDVALRCDPISGHVSLFWYQQALGQGPEFLTYFQNEAQLDKSGLPSDRFFAERPEGSVSTLKIQRTQQEDSAVYLCASSLAISGRSKFFGPGTRLTVL.

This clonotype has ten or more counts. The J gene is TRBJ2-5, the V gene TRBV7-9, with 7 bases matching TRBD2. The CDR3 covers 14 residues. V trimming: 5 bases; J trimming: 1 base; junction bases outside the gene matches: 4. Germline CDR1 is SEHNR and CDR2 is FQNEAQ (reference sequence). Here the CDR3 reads CASSLRGVQETQYF. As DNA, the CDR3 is TGTGCCAGCAGCCTCCGGGGGGTCCAAGAGACCCAGTACTTC.

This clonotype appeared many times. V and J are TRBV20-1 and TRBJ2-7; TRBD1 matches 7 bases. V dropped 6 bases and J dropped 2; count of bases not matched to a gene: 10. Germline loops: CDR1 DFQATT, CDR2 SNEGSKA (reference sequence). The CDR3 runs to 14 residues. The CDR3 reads CSAVDRESPYEQYF. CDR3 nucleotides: TGCAGTGCAGTTGACAGGGAGAGCCCCTACGAGCAGTACTTC.

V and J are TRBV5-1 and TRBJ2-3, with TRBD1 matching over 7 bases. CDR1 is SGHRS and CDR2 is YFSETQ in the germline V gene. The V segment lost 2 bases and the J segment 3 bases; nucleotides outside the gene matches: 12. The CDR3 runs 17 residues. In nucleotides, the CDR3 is TGCGCCAGCAGCTTTAGGACAGGTTCCGAGGTGACAGATACGCAGTATTTT. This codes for CASSFRTGSEVTDTQYF. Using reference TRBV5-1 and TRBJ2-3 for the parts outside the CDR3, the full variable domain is KAGVTQTPRYLIKTRGQQVTLSCSPISGHRSVSWYQQTPGQGLQFLFEYFSETQRNKGNFPGRFSGRQFSNSRSEMNVSTLELGDSALYLCASSFRTGSEVTDTQYFGPGTRLTVL.

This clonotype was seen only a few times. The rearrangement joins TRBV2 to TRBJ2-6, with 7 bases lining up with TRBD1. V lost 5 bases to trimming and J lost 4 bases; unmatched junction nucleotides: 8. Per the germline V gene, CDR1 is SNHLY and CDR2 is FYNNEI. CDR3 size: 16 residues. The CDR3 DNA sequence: TGTGCCAGCAGTCGGCAGGGGGATTGGGGGGCCAACGTCCTGACTTTC. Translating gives CASSRQGDWGANVLTF.